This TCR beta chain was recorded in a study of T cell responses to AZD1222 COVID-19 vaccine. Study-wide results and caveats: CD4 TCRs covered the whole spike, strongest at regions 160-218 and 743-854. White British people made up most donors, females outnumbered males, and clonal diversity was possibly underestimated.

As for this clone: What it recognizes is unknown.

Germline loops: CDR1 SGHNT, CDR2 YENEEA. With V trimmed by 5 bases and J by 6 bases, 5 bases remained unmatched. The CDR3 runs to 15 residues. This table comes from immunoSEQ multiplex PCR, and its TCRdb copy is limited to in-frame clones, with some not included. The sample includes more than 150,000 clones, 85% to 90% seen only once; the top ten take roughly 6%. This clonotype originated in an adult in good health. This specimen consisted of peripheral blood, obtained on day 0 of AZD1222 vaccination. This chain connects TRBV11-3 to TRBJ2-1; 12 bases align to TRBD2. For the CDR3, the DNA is TGTGCCAGCAGCCTCTCGGGACTAGCGGGCAATGAGCAGTTCTTC. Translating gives CASSLSGLAGNEQFF. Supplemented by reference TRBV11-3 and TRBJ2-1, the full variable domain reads EAGVVQSPRYKIIEKKQPVAFWCNPISGHNTLYWYLQNLGQGPELLIRYENEEAVDDSQLPKDRFSAERLKGVDSTLKIQPAELGDSAVYLCASSLSGLAGNEQFFGPGTRLTVL.